The 2 T cell receptor beta chains below come from one sample, sequenced in a study of blood T cell repertoires in COVID-19 (dated by TCRdb to about 2020). The protocol used for the library was the immunoSEQ multiplex PCR assay. The clones in this table, taken by TCRdb from immuneACCESS, are in-frame only. Not every clone is retained; where verified, under half of the shortfall comes from an unresolved V gene, and the cause of the rest is unknown. In this sample the table shows about 180,000 clones, roughly 85% of which occur a single time. The ten most abundant clones make up 5% to 7.5% of the sample. Sample: PBMCs or T cells enriched from blood (not recorded which). The source is a man aged 40-49 years who had recovered from COVID-19.

The rearrangement joins TRBV10-1 to TRBJ2-7; D is possibly TRBD1 (8 bases). Per germline, CDR1 WNHNN and CDR2 SYGVQD (reference sequence). Trimming stripped 5 bases from V and 7 bases from J, with 24 bases between. CDR3 size: 16 residues. CDR3 residues: CASSSQQQGGPREQYF. Here the CDR3 DNA reads TGCGCCAGCAGTTCTCAACAACAGGGGGGGCCGAGGGAGCAGTACTTC.

The V and J genes are TRBV27 and TRBJ2-5; 8 positions match TRBD1. The CDR3 loop spans 13 amino acids. The ends lost 11 bases at V and 4 bases at J; junction bases unmatched: 9. In germline, CDR1 is MNHEY, CDR2 SMNVEV (reference sequence). The CDR3 is CAGKTGAVETQYF. CDR3 in DNA: TGTGCCGGAAAGACAGGGGCGGTAGAGACCCAGTACTTC.